The clone carrying this TCR beta chain was found a few times. Its antigen is unidentified. PCR employed 60 Vbeta and 13 Jbeta primers. The repertoire was sequenced with immunoSEQ multiplex PCR; TCRdb's copy has only in-frame clones and lacks some. The sample consists of tens of thousands of clones, 72% of them appearing once. Germline values: CDR1 LGHNA, CDR2 YNFKEQ. Trimming removed 0 bases at V and 4 bases at J, with 9 bases between. The CDR3 is made up of 14 amino acids. The sample originates from a study of cytomegalovirus exposure and HLA in healthy donors. Study-level results: In terms of immune exposure information, only CMV serostatus was available. In a later analysis, TCR association rates varied by HLA locus: DRB1 most, HLA-C fewest. Cytomegalovirus association was assigned to more than 150 TCR beta chains. Later on, analysis showed that most CMV-associated TCR beta chains appeared to be HLA-restricted.

The sequence was obtained from a woman between 40 and 55 years old in good health and CMV-seropositive. The genes are TRBV4-2 and TRBJ1-1, with D possibly matching TRBD1 (5 bases). The sequencing sample was made of PBMCs. The CDR3 DNA reads TGTGCCAGCAGCCAAGAAGGGAGGGGCACTGAAGCTTTCTTT. The encoded protein is CASSQEGRGTEAFF.